One and the same sample provided the 21 T cell receptor beta chains below, sequenced in a study of T cell changes during pregnancy in multiple sclerosis. The method was immunoSEQ multiplex PCR; TCRdb's version includes in-frame clones alone and lacks a portion of them. Here the sample spans over 90,000 clones, around 93% being singletons. The specimen comprised peripheral blood, sampled before pregnancy. Source of these receptors: a female donor with multiple sclerosis, enrolled in a pregnancy study.

The chain joins TRBV15 to TRBJ2-7; 7 bases fit TRBD1. From germline, CDR1 is LNHNV and CDR2 YYDKDF (reference sequence). This CDR3 spans 14 amino acids. V shed 5 bases, J shed 2 bases, and the junction held 6 bases outside the gene matches. CDR3 sequence (DNA): TGTGCCACCAGCCAGGGGGTAGGAGCCTACGAGCAGTACTTC. Translation gives CATSQGVGAYEQYF.

The V gene is TRBV9, the J gene TRBJ1-3, with D perhaps matching TRBD1 (5 bases). V was shortened by 3 bases and J by 2 bases, with 12 bases between the two germline ends. The CDR3 is made up of 15 amino acids. Germline V gene sequence: CDR1 SGDLS, CDR2 YYNGEE. The CDR3 DNA sequence: TGTGCCAGCAGCGATACAGGCTCCACTGGAAACACCATATATTTT. Protein sequence: CASSDTGSTGNTIYF. The whole variable domain, filled in from reference TRBV9 and TRBJ1-3, reads DSGVTQTPKHLITATGQRVTLRCSPRSGDLSVYWYQQSLDQGLQFLIQYYNGEERAKGNILERFSAQQFPDLHSELNLSSLELGDSALYFCASSDTGSTGNTIYFGEGSWLTVV.

The genes are TRBV6-6 and TRBJ2-1; 8 bases fit TRBD1. The CDR3 has 13 residues. V lost 7 bases, J lost 7 bases, and 6 bases stayed unmatched. Germline CDR1 MNHNY, CDR2 SVGAGI (reference sequence). CDR3 sequence reads: CASKGQARNEQFF. CDR3 coding DNA: TGTGCCAGCAAGGGACAGGCAAGGAATGAGCAGTTCTTC.

The chain has TRBV7-9 and TRBJ2-1; possibly TRBD2 for D (7 bases). V was clipped by 6 bases and J by 4 bases, with 19 bases between them. The CDR3 is made up of 16 amino acids. Germline CDR1 is SEHNR and CDR2 is FQNEAQ (reference sequence). The CDR3 DNA is TGTGCCAGCAGTCGGGGTGGGGGGGGCCGTTACAATGAGCAGTTCTTC. Encoded protein: CASSRGGGGRYNEQFF.

This chain uses TRBV7-8 with TRBJ2-7; 9 bases are shared with TRBD1. The germline CDR1 and CDR2 sequences are SGHVS and FQNEAQ. This CDR3 comprises 15 residues. V shed 3 bases, J shed 2 bases, and the junction held 5 bases outside the gene matches. The CDR3: CASSLFGTGTYEQYF. CDR3 DNA sequence: TGTGCCAGCAGCTTGTTTGGGACAGGGACCTACGAGCAGTACTTC.

The chain has TRBV28 and TRBJ1-4; 8 positions agree with TRBD1. Trimming at V came to 5 bases and at J to 15 bases, leaving 20 bases not matched to a gene. CDR3 length: 16 amino acids. Germline-derived CDR1 and CDR2 are MDHEN and SYDVKM. The CDR3 spells CASSTGRTGGRGWVFF. The CDR3 DNA reads as TGTGCCAGCAGTACCGGTCGAACAGGGGGGCGGGGATGGGTGTTTTTT. The variable domain in full, with the rest retrieved from reference TRBV28 and TRBJ1-4, is DVKVTQSSRYLVKRTGEKVFLECVQDMDHENMFWYRQDPGLGLRLIYFSYDVKMKEKGDIPEGYSVSREKKERFSLILESASTNQTSMYLCASSTGRTGGRGWVFFGSGTQLSVL.

The V and J genes are TRBV28 and TRBJ2-3; maybe TRBD2 (6 bases). This CDR3 spans 16 amino acids. Germline values: CDR1 MDHEN, CDR2 SYDVKM. Trimming removed 5 bases from V and 8 bases from J, with 23 bases in between. The CDR3 region is CASSPRGTAGFGTQYF. CDR3 DNA: TGTGCCAGCAGTCCCCGGGGGACGGCAGGGTTTGGTACGCAGTATTTT.

The chain links TRBV29-1 to TRBJ1-2; D perhaps matches TRBD1 (5 bases). Trimming removed 7 bases from V and 7 bases from J, with 13 bases in between. The CDR3 totals 11 residues. CDR1 and CDR2 (germline): SQVTM, ANQGSEA. The DNA of the CDR3 is TGCAGCGCCGACGGGGGAGCTGGCTACACCTTC. This sequence encodes CSADGGAGYTF.

The V and J genes are TRBV5-1 and TRBJ2-2; D possibly corresponds to TRBD1 (5 bases). The V end lost 5 bases, the J end lost 0 bases, and 11 bases lay between the germline ends. Germline CDR1 is SGHRS and CDR2 is YFSETQ. The CDR3 sequence is 15 residues long. The CDR3 DNA reads as TGCGCCAGCAGTACAGGCTCAGCGAACACCGGGGAGCTGTTTTTT. Translating gives CASSTGSANTGELFF.

This chain links TRBV14 with TRBJ2-7, with TRBD2 identical over 11 bases. The CDR3 has 15 residues. Per germline, CDR1 SGHDN and CDR2 FVKESK. V was pared by 1 base and J by 5 bases, with 4 bases of the junction left unmatched. In nucleotides, the CDR3 is TGTGCCAGCAGCCAAGGCCTAGCGGGAGGCCACGAGCAGTACTTC. It specifies CASSQGLAGGHEQYF.

The V gene is TRBV19, the J gene TRBJ1-3; 10 nucleotides agree with TRBD1. CDR3 size: 15 residues. Germline V lookup: CDR1 LNHDA, CDR2 SQIVND (reference sequence). J lost 4 bases, V lost 8 bases, and 8 bases had no gene match. CDR3 amino acids: CASAGQGLGGNTIYF. Here the CDR3 DNA reads TGTGCCAGTGCGGGACAGGGGTTGGGGGGAAACACCATATATTTT. The variable domain in full, completed from reference TRBV19 and TRBJ1-3, reads DGGITQSPKYLFRKEGQNVTLSCEQNLNHDAMYWYRQDPGQGLRLIYYSQIVNDFQKGDIAEGYSVSREKKESFPLTVTSAQKNPTAFYLCASAGQGLGGNTIYFGEGSWLTVV.

The chain combines TRBV28 with TRBJ2-7, with 8 bases fitting TRBD1. V was clipped by 5 bases and J by 2 bases; unmatched bases: 11. The V gene's germline CDR1 is MDHEN and CDR2 SYDVKM. This CDR3 spans 16 amino acids. The CDR3 reads CASSGSFGQGPYEQYF. CDR3 coding DNA: TGTGCCAGCAGTGGGTCGTTCGGACAGGGACCCTACGAGCAGTACTTC.

V usage is TRBV5-4 and J usage is TRBJ2-1; D may be TRBD2 (6 bases). The CDR3 is 13 residues long. Per germline, CDR1 SGHNT and CDR2 YYREEE (reference sequence). Trimming removed 9 bases at V and 0 bases at J, with 10 bases between. The CDR3 bases are TGTGCCACCGGGGGTCGCTCCTACAATGAGCAGTTCTTC. This encodes CATGGRSYNEQFF.

The chain combines TRBV28 with TRBJ1-5; 10 bases are a match to TRBD1. J was trimmed by 6 bases and V by 5 bases; bases with no gene match: 4. Germline values: CDR1 MDHEN, CDR2 SYDVKM. This CDR3 spans 14 amino acids. The CDR3 nucleotides read TGTGCCAGCAGTCTTGGACAGGGGGTTCAGCCCCAGCATTTT. This sequence encodes CASSLGQGVQPQHF.

This chain uses TRBV27 with TRBJ1-6, with D possibly TRBD1 on 5 matching bases. V was cut by 3 bases and J by 9 bases, with 12 bases left in between. This CDR3 spans 14 amino acids. The V gene's germline CDR1 is MNHEY and CDR2 SMNVEV (reference sequence). CDR3 nucleotides: TGTGCCAGCAGTTTTTATGGGGGGAGTTCACCCCTCCACTTT. Translation gives CASSFYGGSSPLHF.

This chain uses TRBV28 with TRBJ2-1, with D uncertain. The CDR3 spans 12 residues. V was trimmed by 6 bases and J by 9 bases, leaving 12 bases between them. CDR1 MDHEN and CDR2 SYDVKM come from the germline V gene. CDR3 coding DNA: TGTGCCAGCAGAATAGGATCAGGTGAGCAGTTCTTC. As protein: CASRIGSGEQFF.

The chain combines TRBV18 with TRBJ1-4; TRBD1 agrees at 7 bases. Germline values: CDR1 KGHSH, CDR2 LQKENI. Trimming took 6 bases from V and 3 from J; bases not matched to a gene: 7. The CDR3 covers 15 residues. CDR3 DNA: TGTGCCAGCTCTTCAGGGGGGACAGCTAATGAAAAACTGTTTTTT. Amino acid sequence: CASSSGGTANEKLFF. Supplemented by reference TRBV18 and TRBJ1-4, the full variable domain reads NAGVMQNPRHLVRRRGQEARLRCSPMKGHSHVYWYRQLPEEGLKFMVYLQKENIIDESGMPKERFSAEFPKEGPSILRIQQVVRGDSAAYFCASSSGGTANEKLFFGSGTQLSVL.

This chain connects TRBV20-1 to TRBJ2-7; D is perhaps TRBD1 (5 bases). The V gene's germline CDR1 is DFQATT and CDR2 SNEGSKA (reference sequence). The length of the CDR3 is 11 residues. V was pared by 6 bases and J by 7 bases, with 13 bases between. This chain's CDR3 is CSAPTGPEQYF. The CDR3 DNA sequence: TGCAGTGCGCCCACAGGTCCGGAGCAGTACTTC.

CDR3 sequence reads: CASSAGSYGYTF. The DNA for the CDR3 is TGTGCCAGCAGCGCCGGGTCCTATGGCTACACCTTC. V gene TRBV9 combines with J gene TRBJ1-2; D is uncertain. V was pared by 3 bases and J by 4 bases, with 7 bases between. CDR1 is SGDLS, CDR2 YYNGEE, per germline. The CDR3 loop spans 12 amino acids.

The chain employs TRBV30 and TRBJ2-3, with 7 bases lining up with TRBD2. Trimming cost V 4 bases and J 2 bases; bases outside gene matches: 6. Germline V lookup: CDR1 GTSNPN, CDR2 SVGIG (reference sequence). This CDR3 comprises 14 residues. CDR3 DNA sequence: TGTGCCTGGACCTATAGCGGGTTCACAGATACGCAGTATTTT. Its translation: CAWTYSGFTDTQYF. Together with reference TRBV30 and TRBJ2-3, the CDR3 gives the full variable domain: SQTIHQWPATLVQPVGSPLSLECTVEGTSNPNLYWYRQAAGRGLQLLFYSVGIGQISSEVPQNLSASRPQDRQFILSSKKLLLSDSGFYLCAWTYSGFTDTQYFGPGTRLTVL.

V gene TRBV4-1 combines with J gene TRBJ1-2; 7 positions match TRBD1. Germline CDR1 and CDR2: MGHRA and YSYEKL. The ends lost 4 bases at V and 9 bases at J; junction bases unmatched: 14. CDR3 length equals 15 residues. CDR3 sequence: CASSPKEGASSSYTF. DNA for the CDR3: TGCGCCAGCAGCCCGAAAGAGGGGGCATCTTCTAGCTACACCTTC.